This T cell receptor (beta chain) was recovered during a study of blood T cell repertoires in COVID-19. As for the study in general: Samples taken during acute and convalescent COVID-19 were collected in the United States, Italy and Spain. PBMCs, B-cell-depleted T cells, or T cells provided the cDNA or gDNA that made up the material.

Germline V gives CDR1 ENHRY, CDR2 SYGVKD. The CDR3 loop spans 16 amino acids. V dropped 10 bases and J dropped 4; count of bases not matched to a gene: 15. In the source study's methods: The assay estimated nucleated cells by amplifying reference gene primers. Profiled with immunoSEQ multiplex PCR; TCRdb holds only in-frame clones, not every one. The V and J calls and clone size were taken over from that table, and D and trimming were inferred from the DNA. Of about 100,000 clones listed, roughly 90% are singletons. The sample was peripheral blood. This sequence was found in a man aged 55 to 70 with acute or convalescent COVID-19. The V gene is TRBV10-3, the J gene TRBJ2-1, with 8 nucleotides matching TRBD2. The CDR3, as DNA: TGTGCCACCGAACCCTTAGCGGGAAAGGCGTACAATGAGCAGTTCTTC. Amino acid sequence: CATEPLAGKAYNEQFF.